The sequence of this T cell receptor (beta chain) was determined in a study of cytomegalovirus exposure and HLA in healthy donors. The study ran its PCR with 60 Vbeta and 13 Jbeta primers. Sequencing was performed with immunoSEQ multiplex PCR; in TCRdb, only in-frame clones are kept and a portion is missing. The sample has 98,000 or so clones; around 73% are singletons. CDR3 length: 14 amino acids. Germline lookup yields CDR1 LNHDA and CDR2 SQIVND (reference sequence). The junction had 7 bases not matched to a gene; V was cut back by 5 bases and J by 3 bases. This clone was counted a few times. V gene TRBV19 combines with J gene TRBJ2-7, with 7 bases lining up with TRBD1. The clonotype was recovered from a woman aged 40 to 49 in good health and CMV-seronegative. Sequences were obtained from PBMCs. The CDR3 DNA reads as TGTGCCAGTAGTCCCTCGGGACAGCTCTACGAGCAGTACTTC. It yields the protein CASSPSGQLYEQYF.